This entry features one T cell receptor beta chain sequence. Its antigen is not known. Per germline, CDR1 MRHNA and CDR2 SNTAGT. V lost 0 bases and J lost 4, with 16 bases in between. This CDR3 region has 17 residues. This sample is drawn from a study of a mutant IDH1 vaccine in newly diagnosed glioma. The wider study: Eight vaccinations went to patients in weeks 1, 3, 5, 7, 11, 15, 19, 23. Averaging around 40 years of age, treated patients were about 60% male and approximately 38% female. Commencement of vaccination occurred 4-6 weeks following radiotherapy alone, or concurrently with temozolomide cycles. Study-wide results and limits: 85% to 95% of patients showed vaccine-induced immune responses across multiple MHC alleles.

Only in-frame clones appear in the TCRdb table, and some are missing; sequencing was by immunoSEQ multiplex PCR. In the table there are around 40,000 clones, approximately 80% of which are singletons. Described time point: week 5, during vaccination. The study gave 300 ug of mutant IDH1 20-mer peptide per vaccine dose, with topical imiquimod. This clonotype was obtained from a man in his fifties or sixties with glioma. This sequence joins TRBV6-4 and TRBJ2-1; D is undetermined. This specimen was PBMCs, taken from a glioma patient whose treatment included an IDH1 peptide vaccine. The CDR3: CASSDSYGPLAYNEQFF. The CDR3 region has the DNA TGTGCCAGCAGTGACTCGTACGGACCCCTCGCATACAATGAGCAGTTCTTC.